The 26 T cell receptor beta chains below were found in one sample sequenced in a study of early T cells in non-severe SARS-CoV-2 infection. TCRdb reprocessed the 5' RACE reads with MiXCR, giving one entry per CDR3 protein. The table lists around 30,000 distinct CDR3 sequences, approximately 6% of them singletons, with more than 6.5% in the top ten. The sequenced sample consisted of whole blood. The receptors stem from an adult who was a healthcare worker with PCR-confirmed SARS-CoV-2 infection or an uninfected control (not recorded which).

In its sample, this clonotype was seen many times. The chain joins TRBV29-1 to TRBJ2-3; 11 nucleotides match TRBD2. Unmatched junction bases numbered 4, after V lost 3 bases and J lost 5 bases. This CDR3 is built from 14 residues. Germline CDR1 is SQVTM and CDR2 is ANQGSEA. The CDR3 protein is CSVDRLAGLDTQYF. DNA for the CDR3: TGCAGCGTTGATCGACTAGCGGGGCTAGATACGCAGTATTTT.

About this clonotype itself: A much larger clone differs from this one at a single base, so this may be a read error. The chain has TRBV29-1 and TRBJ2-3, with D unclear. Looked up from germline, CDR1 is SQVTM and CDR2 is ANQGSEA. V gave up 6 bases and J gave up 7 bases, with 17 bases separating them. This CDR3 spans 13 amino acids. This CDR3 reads CSVPRRGSYTQYF. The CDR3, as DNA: TGCAGCGTGCCGAGACGTGGGTCCTATACGCAGTATTTT.

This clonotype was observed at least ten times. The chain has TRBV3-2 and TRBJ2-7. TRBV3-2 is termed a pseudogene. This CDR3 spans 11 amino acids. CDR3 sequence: CASSPLSEQYF. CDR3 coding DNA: TGTGCCAGCAGCCCCCTTAGCGAGCAGTACTTC.

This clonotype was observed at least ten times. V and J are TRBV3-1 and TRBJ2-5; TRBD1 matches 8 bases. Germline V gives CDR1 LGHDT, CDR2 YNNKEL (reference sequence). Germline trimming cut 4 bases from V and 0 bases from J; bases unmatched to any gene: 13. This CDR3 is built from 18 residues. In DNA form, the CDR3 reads TGTGCCAGCAGCCTCCTCCACGCGGACAGGGTTAACCAAGAGACCCAGTACTTC. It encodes CASSLLHADRVNQETQYF.

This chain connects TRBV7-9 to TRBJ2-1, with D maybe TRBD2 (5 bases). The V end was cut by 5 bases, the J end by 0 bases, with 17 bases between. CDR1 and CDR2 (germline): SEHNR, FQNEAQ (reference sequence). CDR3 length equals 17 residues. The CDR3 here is CASSPRGAETSYNEQFF. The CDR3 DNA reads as TGTGCCAGCAGCCCCCGGGGAGCGGAGACCTCCTACAATGAGCAGTTCTTC.

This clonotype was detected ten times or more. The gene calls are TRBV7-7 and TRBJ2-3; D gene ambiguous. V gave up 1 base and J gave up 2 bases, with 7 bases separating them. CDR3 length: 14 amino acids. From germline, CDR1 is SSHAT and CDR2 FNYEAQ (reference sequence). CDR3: CASSLGGFTDTQYF. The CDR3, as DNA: TGTGCCAGCAGCTTAGGGGGTTTCACAGATACGCAGTATTTT.

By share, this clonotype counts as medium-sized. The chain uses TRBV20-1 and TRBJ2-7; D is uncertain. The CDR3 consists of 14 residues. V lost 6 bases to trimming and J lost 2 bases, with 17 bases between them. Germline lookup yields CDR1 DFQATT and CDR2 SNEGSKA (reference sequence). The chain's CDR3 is CSALDAYQTYEQYF. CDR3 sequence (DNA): TGCAGTGCCCTGGACGCATACCAGACCTACGAGCAGTACTTC.

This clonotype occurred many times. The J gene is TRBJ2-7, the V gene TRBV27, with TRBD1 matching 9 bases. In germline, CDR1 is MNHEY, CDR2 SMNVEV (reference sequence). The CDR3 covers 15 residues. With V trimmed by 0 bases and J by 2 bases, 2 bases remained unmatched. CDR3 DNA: TGTGCCAGCAGTTTATCGGGACAGGGAACCTACGAGCAGTACTTC. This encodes CASSLSGQGTYEQYF.

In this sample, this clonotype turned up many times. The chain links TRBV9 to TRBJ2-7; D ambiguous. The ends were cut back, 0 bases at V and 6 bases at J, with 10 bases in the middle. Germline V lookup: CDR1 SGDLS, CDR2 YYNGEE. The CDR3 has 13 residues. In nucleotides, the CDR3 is TGTGCCAGCAGCGTAGTTGGCTCGGGCGAGCAGTACTTC. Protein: CASSVVGSGEQYF.

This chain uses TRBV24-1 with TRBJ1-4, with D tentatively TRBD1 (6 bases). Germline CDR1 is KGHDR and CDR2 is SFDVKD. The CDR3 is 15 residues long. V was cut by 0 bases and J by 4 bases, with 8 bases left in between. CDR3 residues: CATSDLTGFNEKLFF. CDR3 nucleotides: TGTGCCACCAGTGATTTGACAGGGTTTAATGAAAAACTGTTTTTT.

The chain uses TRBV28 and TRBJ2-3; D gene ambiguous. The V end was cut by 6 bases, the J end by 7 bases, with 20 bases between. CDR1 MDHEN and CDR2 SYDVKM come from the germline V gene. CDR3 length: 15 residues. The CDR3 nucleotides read TGTGCCAGCAGCCTCAGGCCCCCATGGATCCATACGCAGTATTTT. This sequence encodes CASSLRPPWIHTQYF.

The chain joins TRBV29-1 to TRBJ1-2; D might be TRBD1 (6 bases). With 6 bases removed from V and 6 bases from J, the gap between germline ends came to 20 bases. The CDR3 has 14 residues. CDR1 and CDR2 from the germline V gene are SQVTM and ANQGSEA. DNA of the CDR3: TGCAGCGTAGCGATCTCAACAGGGTTAGATGGCTACACCTTC. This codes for CSVAISTGLDGYTF.

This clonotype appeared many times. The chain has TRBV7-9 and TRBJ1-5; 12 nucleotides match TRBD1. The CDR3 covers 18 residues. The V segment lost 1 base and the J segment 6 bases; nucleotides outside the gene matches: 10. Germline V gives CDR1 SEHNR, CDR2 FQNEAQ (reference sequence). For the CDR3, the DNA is TGTGCCAGCAGCTTAGGGTCGGGACAGGGGGCGGCAGGTCAGCCCCAGCATTTT. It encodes CASSLGSGQGAAGQPQHF.

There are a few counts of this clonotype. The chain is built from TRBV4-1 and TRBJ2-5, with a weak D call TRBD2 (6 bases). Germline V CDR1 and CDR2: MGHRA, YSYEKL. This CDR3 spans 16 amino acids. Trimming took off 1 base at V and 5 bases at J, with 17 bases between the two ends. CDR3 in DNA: TGCGCCAGCAGCCAAGCCCAAGGACTAACCCCGGAGACCCAGTACTTC. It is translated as CASSQAQGLTPETQYF.

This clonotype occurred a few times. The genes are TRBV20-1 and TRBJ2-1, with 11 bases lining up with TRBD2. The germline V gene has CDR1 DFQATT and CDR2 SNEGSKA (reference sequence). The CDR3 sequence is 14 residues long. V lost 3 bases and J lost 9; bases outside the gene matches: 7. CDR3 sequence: CSASSGGARVEQFF. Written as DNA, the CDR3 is TGCAGTGCTAGTAGCGGGGGGGCCAGGGTTGAGCAGTTCTTC.

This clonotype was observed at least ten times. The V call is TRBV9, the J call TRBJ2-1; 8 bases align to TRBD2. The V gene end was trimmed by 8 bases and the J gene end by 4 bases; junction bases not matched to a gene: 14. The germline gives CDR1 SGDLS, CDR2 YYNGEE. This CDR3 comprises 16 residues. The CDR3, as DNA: TGTGCCAGGATTGCAGATCAGCGGGGGCCTTACAATGAGCAGTTCTTC. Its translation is CARIADQRGPYNEQFF.

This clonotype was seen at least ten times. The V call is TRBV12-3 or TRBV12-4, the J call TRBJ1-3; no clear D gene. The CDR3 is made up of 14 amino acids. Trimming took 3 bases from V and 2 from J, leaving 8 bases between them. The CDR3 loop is CASSFFGTGNTIYF. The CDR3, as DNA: TGTGCCAGCAGTTTTTTTGGAACTGGAAACACCATATATTTT.

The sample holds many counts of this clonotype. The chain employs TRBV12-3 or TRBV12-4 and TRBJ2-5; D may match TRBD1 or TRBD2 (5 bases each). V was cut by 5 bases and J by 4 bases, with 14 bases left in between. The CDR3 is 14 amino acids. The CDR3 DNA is TGTGCCAGCAGTCGCCCGGGGCTCGGAGAGACCCAGTACTTC. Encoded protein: CASSRPGLGETQYF.

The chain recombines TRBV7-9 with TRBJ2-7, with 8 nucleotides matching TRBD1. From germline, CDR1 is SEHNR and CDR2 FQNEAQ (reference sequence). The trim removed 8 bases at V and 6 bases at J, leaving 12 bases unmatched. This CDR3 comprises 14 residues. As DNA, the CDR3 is TGTGCCAGCGGATACGGACAGGGTTCTCGCGAGCAGTACTTC. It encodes CASGYGQGSREQYF.

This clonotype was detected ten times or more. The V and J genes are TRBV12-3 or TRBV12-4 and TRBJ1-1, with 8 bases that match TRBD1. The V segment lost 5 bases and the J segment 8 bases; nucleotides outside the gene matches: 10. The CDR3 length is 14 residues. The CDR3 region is CASSEAWTGQEAFF. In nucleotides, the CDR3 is TGTGCCAGCAGTGAAGCGTGGACAGGGCAAGAAGCTTTCTTT.

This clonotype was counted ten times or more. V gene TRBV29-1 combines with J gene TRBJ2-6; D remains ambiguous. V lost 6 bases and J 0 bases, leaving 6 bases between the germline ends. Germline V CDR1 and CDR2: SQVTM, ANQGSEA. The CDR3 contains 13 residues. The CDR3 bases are TGCAGCGTGGCAGACTCTGGGGCCAACGTCCTGACTTTC. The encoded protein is CSVADSGANVLTF. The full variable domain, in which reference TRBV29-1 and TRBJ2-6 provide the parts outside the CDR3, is SAVISQKPSRDICQRGTSLTIQCQVDSQVTMMFWYRQQPGQSLTLIATANQGSEATYESGFVIDKFPISRPNLTFSTLTVSNMSPEDSSIYLCSVADSGANVLTFGAGSRLTVL.

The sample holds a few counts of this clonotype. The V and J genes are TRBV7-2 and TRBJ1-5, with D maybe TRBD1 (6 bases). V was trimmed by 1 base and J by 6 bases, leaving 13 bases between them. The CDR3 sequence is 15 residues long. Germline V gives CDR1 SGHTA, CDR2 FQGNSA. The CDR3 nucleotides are TGTGCCAGCAGCTTAGATCACAGGGTCGCTCAGCCCCAGCATTTT. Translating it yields CASSLDHRVAQPQHF. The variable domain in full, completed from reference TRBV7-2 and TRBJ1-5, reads GAGVSQSPSNKVTEKGKDVELRCDPISGHTALYWYRQSLGQGLEFLIYFQGNSAPDKSGLPSDRFSAERTGGSVSTLTIQRTQQEDSAVYLCASSLDHRVAQPQHFGDGTRLSIL.

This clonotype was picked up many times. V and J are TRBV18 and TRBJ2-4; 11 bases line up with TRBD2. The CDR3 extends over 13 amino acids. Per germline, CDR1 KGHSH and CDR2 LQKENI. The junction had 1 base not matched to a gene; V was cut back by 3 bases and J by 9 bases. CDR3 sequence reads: CASSPTSGVIQYF. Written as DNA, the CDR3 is TGTGCCAGCTCACCGACTAGCGGGGTCATTCAGTACTTC.

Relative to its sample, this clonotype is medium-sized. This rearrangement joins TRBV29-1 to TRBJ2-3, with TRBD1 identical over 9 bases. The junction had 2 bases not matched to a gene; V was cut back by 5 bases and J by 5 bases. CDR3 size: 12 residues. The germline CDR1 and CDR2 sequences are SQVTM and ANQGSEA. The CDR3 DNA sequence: TGCAGCGTTAGGGACAGGGAAGATACGCAGTATTTT. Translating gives CSVRDREDTQYF.

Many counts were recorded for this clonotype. CDR3 loop: CASSLVGGGHEQYF. Written as DNA, the CDR3 is TGTGCCAGCAGCTTAGTTGGCGGGGGGCACGAGCAGTACTTC. V usage is TRBV7-6 and J usage is TRBJ2-7; 8 positions agree with TRBD2. Losses at the gene ends were 1 base for V and 5 bases for J; bases not matched to a gene: 4. The CDR3 extends over 14 amino acids. Germline CDR1 reads SGHVS; CDR2 reads FNYEAQ.

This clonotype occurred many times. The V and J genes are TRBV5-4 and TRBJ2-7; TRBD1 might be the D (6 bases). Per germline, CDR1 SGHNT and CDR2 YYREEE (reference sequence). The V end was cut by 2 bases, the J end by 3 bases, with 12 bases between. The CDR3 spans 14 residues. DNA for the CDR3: TGTGCCAGCAGCTTAACCAGGGGCAACTACGAGCAGTACTTC. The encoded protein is CASSLTRGNYEQYF.